One and the same sample provided the 25 T cell receptor beta chains below, sequenced in a study of regulatory T cells in long-lasting Graves disease. Time point of the sample: persistent/refractory GD, antithyroid drugs over 5 years with positive TRAb. Following extraction of RNA from PBMCs, that RNA was used to make the TCR library. According to the study, TCR beta libraries were built with iRepertoire HTBI primers and CDR3-region Arm-PCR. MiXCR, applied by TCRdb to the multiplex PCR reads, yields one record per CDR3 protein. This sample has over 450,000 distinct CDR3 sequences, with about 22% found just once. The specimen was peripheral blood mononuclear cells (PBMCs), collected when the disease was refractory, from a patient treated with antithyroid drugs. The receptors were sampled from a female donor with Graves disease.

This clonotype was seen ten or more times. The chain carries TRBV12-3 or TRBV12-4 and TRBJ1-5; the D gene is possibly TRBD1 (6 bases). CDR3 length: 14 amino acids. The V gene lost 2 bases and the J gene lost 4 bases, with 9 bases spanning the gap. The CDR3 nucleotides read TGTGCCAGCAGTTTAACAACAGGGAATCAGCCCCAGCATTTT. Translated: CASSLTTGNQPQHF.

This clonotype occurred many times. This rearrangement joins TRBV5-8 to TRBJ2-6; TRBD1 matches 8 bases. In germline, CDR1 is SGHTS, CDR2 YDEGEE. The CDR3 contains 18 residues. V shed 3 bases, J shed 0 bases, and the junction held 8 bases outside the gene matches. This chain's CDR3 is CASSSEGQAFSGANVLTF. DNA of the CDR3: TGTGCCAGCAGCTCGGAGGGACAGGCTTTCTCTGGGGCCAACGTCCTGACTTTC.

V usage is TRBV7-9 and J usage is TRBJ1-2, with unresolved D. V was clipped by 6 bases and J by 7 bases, with 18 bases between them. The CDR3 is 14 amino acids. CDR1 is SEHNR, CDR2 FQNEAQ, per germline (reference sequence). DNA of the CDR3: TGTGCCAGCAGGTTCTTTGCGACGAACGTTGGCTACACCTTC. Encoded protein: CASRFFATNVGYTF.

This clonotype has a single count. A single base separates this from a much larger clone, so it may be a read error. V is TRBV6-1 and J is TRBJ1-1, with a weak D call TRBD1 (5 bases). Germline V gives CDR1 MNHNS, CDR2 SASEGT. V was pared by 6 bases and J by 1 base, with 12 bases between. The CDR3 runs 14 residues. In nucleotides, the CDR3 is TGTGCCAGCAGATACTCCGGGACGAACACTGAAGCTTTCTTT. This encodes CASRYSGTNTEAFF.

This clonotype was seen repeatedly, ten times or more. J is TRBJ1-1 and V is TRBV5-1; D might be TRBD1 (5 bases). Per the germline V gene, CDR1 is SGHRS and CDR2 is YFSETQ. The CDR3 has 16 residues. Deletions cut 1 base from V and 0 bases from J, with 13 bases between. CDR3 DNA: TGCGCCAGCAGCTTGCTTTTCGGGGGTATGAACACTGAAGCTTTCTTT. Residues: CASSLLFGGMNTEAFF.

The rearrangement joins TRBV28 to TRBJ2-6, with TRBD2 identical over 9 bases. This CDR3 is built from 15 residues. CDR1 and CDR2 (germline): MDHEN, SYDVKM. Trimming removed 6 bases from V and 2 bases from J; junction bases left unmatched: 2. CDR3 loop: CASRLAGAGANVLTF. The DNA for the CDR3 is TGTGCCAGCAGATTAGCGGGGGCTGGGGCCAACGTCCTGACTTTC.

This clonotype was seen only a few times. The CDR3 reads CASSFFPGPSYEQYF. The CDR3 DNA reads TGCGCCAGCAGCTTTTTCCCAGGTCCCTCCTACGAGCAGTACTTC. The J gene is TRBJ2-7, the V gene TRBV5-1; D remains ambiguous. Germline V gene sequence: CDR1 SGHRS, CDR2 YFSETQ. There are 15 residues in the CDR3. The V end was cut by 2 bases, the J end by 0 bases, with 12 bases between.

In its sample, this clonotype was seen a few times. The V and J genes are TRBV19 and TRBJ1-5; possible D gene TRBD1, 6 bases. CDR1 LNHDA and CDR2 SQIVND come from the germline V gene (reference sequence). The CDR3 contains 16 residues. With 0 bases removed from V and 7 bases from J, the gap between germline ends came to 16 bases. This CDR3 reads CASSIERRGALQPQHF. In nucleotides, the CDR3 is TGTGCCAGTAGTATAGAGCGCCGGGGGGCTTTACAGCCCCAGCATTTT.

The chain has TRBV20-1 and TRBJ1-3; D is unresolved. CDR1 and CDR2 from the germline V gene are DFQATT and SNEGSKA (reference sequence). Between the trimmed V and J ends, which lost 1 base and 5 bases, there was a span of 12 bases. The CDR3 is 14 amino acids. This CDR3 is CSARVATLRNTIYF. CDR3 in DNA: TGCAGTGCTAGAGTTGCTACTTTGAGAAACACCATATATTTT.

The chain joins TRBV4-1 to TRBJ2-7; no clear D gene. This CDR3 is built from 12 residues. In germline, CDR1 is MGHRA, CDR2 YSYEKL. Trimming cost V 4 bases and J 7 bases, with 11 bases left between them. The CDR3 sequence: CASSPPDVEQYF. In DNA form, the CDR3 reads TGCGCCAGCAGCCCTCCTGATGTTGAGCAGTACTTC.

The V call is TRBV14, the J call TRBJ1-2, with TRBD1 as a possible D gene (5 bases). CDR3 length: 15 residues. Trimming stripped 4 bases from V and 2 bases from J, with 14 bases between. Germline CDR1 SGHDN, CDR2 FVKESK. The CDR3 DNA sequence: TGTGCCAGCAGCCGCATTAAGGGACGCAACTATGGCTACACCTTC. Amino acids: CASSRIKGRNYGYTF.

The V call is TRBV5-4, the J call TRBJ1-2; D is perhaps TRBD1 (5 bases). The CDR3 covers 14 residues. V lost 1 base to trimming and J lost 2 bases, with 9 bases between them. Germline lookup yields CDR1 SGHNT and CDR2 YYREEE (reference sequence). The CDR3: CASSLTGRNYGYTF. The DNA of the CDR3 is TGTGCCAGCAGCTTGACGGGGCGGAACTATGGCTACACCTTC.

The chain couples TRBV5-1 to TRBJ1-3; unclear D gene. The CDR3 spans 14 residues. Germline CDR1 reads SGHRS; CDR2 reads YFSETQ. Trimming left V 1 base short and J 1 base short, with 6 bases between. CDR3 DNA sequence: TGCGCCAGCAGCTTGCCCGAGTCTGGAAACACCATATATTTT. It yields the protein CASSLPESGNTIYF.

To note about this clonotype: It may be a read error: a sequence one base away is much more abundant. V usage is TRBV5-6 and J usage is TRBJ2-5, with TRBD1 matching over 9 bases. With 1 base clipped from V and 4 bases from J, the junction kept 8 bases outside the gene matches. Germline V CDR1 and CDR2: SGHDT, YYEEEE. CDR3 length equals 16 residues. As DNA, the CDR3 is TGTGCCAGCAGCTTGACGGGACAGGGCCTGATAGAGACCCAGTACTTC. Its protein product is CASSLTGQGLIETQYF.

This clonotype occurred many times. J is TRBJ1-1 and V is TRBV28; D might be TRBD1 (5 bases). Trimming stripped 5 bases from V and 11 bases from J, with 15 bases between. This CDR3 contains 12 residues. Germline CDR1 is MDHEN and CDR2 is SYDVKM. CDR3 in amino acids: CASSPGREGAFF. The CDR3 DNA reads TGTGCCAGCAGTCCGGGCAGGGAGGGGGCTTTCTTT.

This clonotype was seen ten or more times. The rearrangement links TRBV6-1 to TRBJ1-5, with D maybe TRBD1 (6 bases). The V end was cut by 6 bases, the J end by 2 bases, with 8 bases between. The CDR3 extends over 13 amino acids. Germline assignment: CDR1 MNHNS and CDR2 SASEGT. CDR3 in DNA: TGTGCCAGCAGCCGACAGGGCAATCAGCCCCAGCATTTT. This sequence encodes CASSRQGNQPQHF.

This chain joins TRBV5-1 and TRBJ2-2; 9 positions agree with TRBD2. Trimming took 0 bases from V and 7 from J; bases not matched to a gene: 4. The CDR3 is 15 residues long. Germline lookup yields CDR1 SGHRS and CDR2 YFSETQ. This CDR3 is CASSLEASGDGELFF. The CDR3 DNA reads as TGCGCCAGCAGCTTGGAGGCTAGCGGGGACGGGGAGCTGTTTTTT.

This rearrangement joins TRBV15 to TRBJ2-3, with TRBD2 matching 13 bases. The CDR3 totals 17 residues. Germline CDR1 LNHNV, CDR2 YYDKDF (reference sequence). The trim removed 1 base at V and 2 bases at J, leaving 3 bases unmatched. This CDR3 is CATSRGTSGSNTDTQYF. The CDR3 region has the DNA TGTGCCACCAGCAGAGGGACTAGCGGGAGTAACACAGATACGCAGTATTTT.

CDR3 loop: CASSAHTSGVRETQYF. CDR3 DNA sequence: TGTGCCAGCAGCGCCCACACTAGCGGGGTGCGGGAGACCCAGTACTTC. The chain links TRBV9 to TRBJ2-5, with 10 nucleotides matching TRBD2. The V gene's germline CDR1 is SGDLS and CDR2 YYNGEE. The length of the CDR3 is 16 residues. Trimming cost V 3 bases and J 5 bases; bases outside gene matches: 10.

The J gene is TRBJ1-5, the V gene TRBV5-8, with D maybe TRBD1 (5 bases). V was pared by 4 bases and J by 6 bases, with 11 bases between. Germline V gene data show CDR1 as SGHTS and CDR2 as YDEGEE. CDR3 size: 13 residues. CDR3 coding DNA: TGTGCCAGCAGCCGAGGGGCGATTCAGCCCCAGCATTTT. Translation: CASSRGAIQPQHF.

This clonotype has only one observation. The V gene is TRBV5-6, the J gene TRBJ2-1; 9 nucleotides align to TRBD2. CDR1 SGHDT and CDR2 YYEEEE come from the germline V gene. This CDR3 has 15 amino acids. V lost 4 bases to trimming and J lost 5 bases; unmatched junction nucleotides: 7. The CDR3: CASSGLAGAHNEQFF. In DNA, the CDR3 is TGTGCCAGCAGCGGTTTAGCGGGGGCCCACAATGAGCAGTTCTTC. The entire variable domain, with the rest obtained from reference TRBV5-6 and TRBJ2-1, is as follows: DAGVTQSPTHLIKTRGQQVTLRCSPKSGHDTVSWYQQALGQGPQFIFQYYEEEERQRGNFPDRFSGHQFPNYSSELNVNALLLGDSALYLCASSGLAGAHNEQFFGPGTRLTVL.

This clonotype was recorded many times. The rearrangement links TRBV12-3 or TRBV12-4 to TRBJ1-1, with a tentative D call TRBD1 (6 bases). The CDR3 extends over 16 amino acids. Deletions cut 5 bases from V and 3 bases from J, with 19 bases between. The CDR3 loop reads CASSNRDTLPYTEAFF. CDR3 sequence (DNA): TGTGCCAGCAGTAACCGGGACACCCTCCCATACACTGAAGCTTTCTTT.

Remarks on this clonotype: It differs at one base from a far larger clone, so likely a read error. The rearrangement joins TRBV25-1 to TRBJ2-7, with D possibly TRBD1 on 5 matching bases. This CDR3 has 17 residues. V was shortened by 5 bases and J by 0 bases, with 20 bases between the two germline ends. Germline CDR1 and CDR2: MGHDK and SYGVNS. The CDR3 is CASSSWGGGRSSYEQYF. CDR3 nucleotides: TGTGCCAGCAGTTCTTGGGGCGGCGGTCGTAGCTCCTACGAGCAGTACTTC.

V is TRBV3-1 and J is TRBJ1-1, with TRBD1 matching 9 bases. The CDR3 is made up of 15 amino acids. Germline CDR1 LGHDT, CDR2 YNNKEL (reference sequence). Losses at the gene ends were 5 bases for V and 4 bases for J; bases not matched to a gene: 8. In DNA, the CDR3 is TGTGCCAGCAGCGTAACAGGGGGCGCAAGCACTGAAGCTTTCTTT. It encodes CASSVTGGASTEAFF.

This clonotype was found many times. The chain combines TRBV5-1 with TRBJ1-1, with a weak D call TRBD1 (6 bases). Trimming left V 4 bases short and J 8 bases short, with 18 bases between. The germline V gene encodes CDR1 SGHRS and CDR2 YFSETQ. The CDR3 totals 14 residues. CDR3 DNA: TGCGCCAGCAGCACGCCAGGGGACCGAGGGGAAGCTTTCTTT. It yields the protein CASSTPGDRGEAFF.